A single sample gave rise to the 5 T cell receptor beta chains below, sequenced in a study of cytomegalovirus exposure and HLA in healthy donors. The PCR made use of 60 Vbeta and 13 Jbeta primers. The repertoire was sequenced with immunoSEQ multiplex PCR; TCRdb's copy has only in-frame clones and lacks some. The sample has fewer than 200,000 clones; around 78% are singletons. The sequenced material came from PBMCs. All receptors come from a female donor in good health and CMV-seronegative.

The chain employs TRBV20-1 and TRBJ1-5; D is undetermined. The CDR3 sequence is 11 residues long. With 3 bases removed from V and 6 bases from J, the gap between germline ends came to 6 bases. Germline V CDR1 and CDR2: DFQATT, SNEGSKA (reference sequence). The CDR3 sequence is CSARGGQPQHF. CDR3 sequence (DNA): TGCAGTGCTAGGGGAGGTCAGCCCCAGCATTTT.

The chain uses TRBV12-5 and TRBJ1-1; 7 nucleotides match TRBD1. Looked up from germline, CDR1 is LGHNT and CDR2 is FRNRAP. This CDR3 spans 13 amino acids. The V gene end was trimmed by 0 bases and the J gene end by 11 bases; junction bases not matched to a gene: 6. The CDR3 bases are TGTGCTAGTGGTTTGGTGGCCGGGACAGAGGCTTTCTTT. As protein: CASGLVAGTEAFF.

Turning to this clone: At the DNA level, this CDR3 is encoded by other sequences in the same sample as well. The chain employs TRBV11-2 and TRBJ2-4; 9 nucleotides agree with TRBD2. Germline V gives CDR1 SGHAT, CDR2 FQNNGV. J gave up 3 bases and V 3 bases, and 6 bases lay outside the gene matches. The CDR3 consists of 16 residues. CDR3 sequence reads: CASSFLTSGDKNIQYF. For the CDR3, the DNA is TGTGCCAGCAGCTTCCTGACTAGCGGAGACAAAAACATTCAGTACTTC.

This chain links TRBV5-1 with TRBJ1-2; D not certain. Trimming shortened V by 4 bases and J by 1 base, and 8 bases separated the two germline ends. The CDR3 is made up of 13 amino acids. In germline, CDR1 is SGHRS, CDR2 YFSETQ. CDR3: CASSDTVNYGYTF. In nucleotides, the CDR3 is TGCGCCAGCAGCGACACAGTTAACTATGGCTACACCTTC.

CDR3 region: CASSLASGGANEQFF. The CDR3 DNA is TGTGCCAGCAGCTTGGCTAGCGGGGGGGCCAATGAGCAGTTCTTC. The chain recombines TRBV5-4 with TRBJ2-1, with 12 positions matching TRBD2. This CDR3 spans 15 amino acids. From germline, CDR1 is SGHNT and CDR2 YYREEE (reference sequence). The J segment lost 6 bases and the V segment lost 0 bases, leaving 1 base of the junction unmatched.